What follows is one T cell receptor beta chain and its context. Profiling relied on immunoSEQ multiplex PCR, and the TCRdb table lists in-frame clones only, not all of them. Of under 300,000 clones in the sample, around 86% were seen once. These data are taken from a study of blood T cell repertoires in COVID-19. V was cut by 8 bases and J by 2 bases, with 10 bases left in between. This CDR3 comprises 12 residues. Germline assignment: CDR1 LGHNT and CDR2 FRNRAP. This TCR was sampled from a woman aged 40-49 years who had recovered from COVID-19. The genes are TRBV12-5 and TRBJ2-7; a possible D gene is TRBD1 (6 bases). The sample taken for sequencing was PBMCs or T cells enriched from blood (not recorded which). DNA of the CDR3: TGTGCTAGTAACAGGGATACCTACGAGCAGTACTTC. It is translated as CASNRDTYEQYF.